This entry lists 31 T cell receptor beta chains sequenced from one sample in a study of blood T cell repertoires in COVID-19. Here immunoSEQ multiplex PCR was the method, and the copy in TCRdb shows in-frame clones only, minus some. Of fewer than 600,000 clones in the sample, roughly 90% were seen once. The sample consisted of PBMCs or T cells enriched from blood (not recorded which). The receptors derive from a woman in her thirties or forties who had recovered from COVID-19.

The chain has TRBV4-3 and TRBJ1-3, with D unresolved. Per the germline V gene, CDR1 is LGHNA and CDR2 is YSLEER. The CDR3 is 15 amino acids. V was cut by 0 bases and J by 4 bases, with 10 bases left in between. The CDR3 nucleotides are TGCGCCAGCAGCCAAGATGGTTCACTCGGAAACACCATATATTTT. This encodes CASSQDGSLGNTIYF.

This clone turned up a few times. CDR3 loop: CASGSTAPAQQTYNEQFF. The CDR3, as DNA: TGTGCTAGTGGTTCCACAGCCCCCGCCCAGCAGACCTACAATGAGCAGTTCTTC. The V and J genes are TRBV12-5 and TRBJ2-1; D unresolved. The V end lost 4 bases, the J end lost 2 bases, and 21 bases lay between the germline ends. The length of the CDR3 is 18 residues. CDR1 and CDR2 from the germline V gene are LGHNT and FRNRAP.

The CDR3 here is CASSLKSPTSGSTDTQYF. CDR3 sequence (DNA): TGTGCCAGCAGCTTAAAGAGTCCAACTAGCGGGAGCACAGATACGCAGTATTTT. The J gene is TRBJ2-3, the V gene TRBV7-2, with TRBD2 matching 9 bases. CDR1 and CDR2 (germline): SGHTA, FQGNSA. There are 18 residues in the CDR3. Trimming cost V 2 bases and J 0 bases; bases outside gene matches: 9.

This sequence joins TRBV5-5 and TRBJ1-2; 7 nucleotides agree with TRBD1. Germline CDR1 and CDR2: SGHKS and YYEKEE (reference sequence). J lost 4 bases, V lost 3 bases, and 12 bases had no gene match. The CDR3 totals 16 residues. CDR3 sequence: CASSSSRLDRAYGYTF. CDR3 DNA: TGTGCCAGCAGCTCGTCCCGCTTAGACAGGGCCTATGGCTACACCTTC.

The chain has TRBV18 and TRBJ2-7, with 7 bases aligning to TRBD1. Trimming removed 4 bases from V and 2 bases from J; junction bases left unmatched: 8. Germline V CDR1 and CDR2: KGHSH, LQKENI. CDR3 size: 15 residues. This CDR3 reads CASSLFGTAPYEQYF. The CDR3 DNA follows: TGTGCCAGCTCACTTTTTGGGACAGCTCCCTACGAGCAGTACTTC.

This chain uses TRBV19 with TRBJ1-2; 9 bases map to TRBD1. The V gene end was trimmed by 4 bases and the J gene end by 6 bases; junction bases not matched to a gene: 12. The CDR3 sequence is 16 residues long. Germline V lookup: CDR1 LNHDA, CDR2 SQIVND (reference sequence). The CDR3: CASSTTPRTGEDGYTF. CDR3 in DNA: TGTGCCAGTAGTACCACCCCTCGGACAGGGGAGGATGGCTACACCTTC.

The rearrangement links TRBV5-1 to TRBJ2-3; 11 positions agree with TRBD2. Germline V CDR1 and CDR2: SGHRS, YFSETQ. CDR3 length: 17 residues. Trimming removed 4 bases from V and 0 bases from J; junction bases left unmatched: 7. In DNA, the CDR3 is TGCGCCAGCAGCGCCACACTAGCGGGAGTTAGCACAGATACGCAGTATTTT. Amino acid sequence: CASSATLAGVSTDTQYF.

CDR3 amino acids: CASSHLNTEAFF. DNA of the CDR3: TGTGCCAGCAGTCATCTGAACACTGAAGCTTTCTTT. This chain links TRBV25-1 with TRBJ1-1; unclear D gene. Trimming left V 5 bases short and J 0 bases short, with 4 bases between. The CDR3 runs to 12 residues. Germline loops: CDR1 MGHDK, CDR2 SYGVNS. Full variable domain (missing parts from reference TRBV25-1 and TRBJ1-1): EADIYQTPRYLVIGTGKKITLECSQTMGHDKMYWYQQDPGMELHLIHYSYGVNSTEKGDLSSESTVSRIRTEHFPLTLESARPSHTSQYLCASSHLNTEAFFGQGTRLTVV.

The rearrangement links TRBV5-1 to TRBJ2-1; D perhaps matches TRBD2 (5 bases). The CDR3 extends over 14 amino acids. The ends were cut back, 4 bases at V and 5 bases at J, with 13 bases in the middle. CDR1 SGHRS and CDR2 YFSETQ come from the germline V gene. CDR3: CASSDGLGNNEQFF. The CDR3 nucleotides are TGCGCCAGCAGCGACGGACTGGGAAACAATGAGCAGTTCTTC.

The chain employs TRBV10-3 and TRBJ2-7; 10 nucleotides agree with TRBD2. The CDR3 has 15 residues. V shed 10 bases and J 6 bases; nucleotides not matched to a gene: 15. Germline V gives CDR1 ENHRY, CDR2 SYGVKD. For the CDR3, the DNA is TGTGCCACTCATACCTTTAGCGGGAGGCTGTCCGAGCAGTACTTC. Its translation is CATHTFSGRLSEQYF.

The chain links TRBV6-2 or TRBV6-3 to TRBJ2-1, with TRBD1 matching 9 bases. The J segment lost 9 bases and the V segment lost 2 bases, leaving 11 bases of the junction unmatched. Germline values: CDR1 MNHEY, CDR2 SVGEGT. This CDR3 is 16 amino acids long. In nucleotides, the CDR3 is TGTGCCAGCAGTTACATTCTCGGACAGGGGATGATTGAGCAGTTCTTC. This encodes CASSYILGQGMIEQFF.

V is TRBV5-8 and J is TRBJ2-7; 11 bases are a match to TRBD2. There are 13 residues in the CDR3. With 7 bases clipped from V and 6 bases from J, the junction kept 6 bases outside the gene matches. CDR1 is SGHTS and CDR2 is YDEGEE in the germline V gene. CDR3 region: CASFSGRVSEQYF. The CDR3 bases are TGTGCCAGCTTTAGCGGGAGGGTATCCGAGCAGTACTTC.

The V call is TRBV5-1, the J call TRBJ2-7; a possible D gene is TRBD2 (5 bases). V lost 2 bases and J lost 4, with 7 bases in between. Germline V gene sequence: CDR1 SGHRS, CDR2 YFSETQ. The CDR3 has 12 amino acids. CDR3 region: CASSFGEYEQYF. Written as DNA, the CDR3 is TGCGCCAGCAGCTTCGGGGAATACGAGCAGTACTTC.

V and J are TRBV5-1 and TRBJ2-2, with 8 bases identical to TRBD1. Looked up from germline, CDR1 is SGHRS and CDR2 is YFSETQ. Germline trimming cut 4 bases from V and 7 bases from J; bases unmatched to any gene: 3. The CDR3 spans 13 residues. For the CDR3, the DNA is TGCGCCAGCAGCCTGGACAGGGTCGGGGAGCTGTTTTTT. Encoded protein: CASSLDRVGELFF.

This clone was counted a few times. The rearrangement joins TRBV5-6 to TRBJ2-2, with 7 bases identical to TRBD1. This CDR3 region has 16 residues. In germline, CDR1 is SGHDT, CDR2 YYEEEE. The trim removed 3 bases at V and 1 base at J, leaving 6 bases unmatched. CDR3 loop: CASSSARTGNTGELFF. As DNA, the CDR3 is TGTGCCAGCAGCTCCGCTCGGACAGGGAACACCGGGGAGCTGTTTTTT.

The chain recombines TRBV6-5 with TRBJ2-7; D ambiguous. Germline V gives CDR1 MNHEY, CDR2 SVGAGI. V lost 6 bases to trimming and J lost 7 bases, with 25 bases between them. The CDR3 spans 16 residues. CDR3 sequence reads: CASSYTVGLGSREQYF. The CDR3 DNA reads as TGTGCCAGCAGCTACACGGTCGGTCTCGGGTCTCGAGAGCAGTACTTC.

The chain is built from TRBV18 and TRBJ1-5; TRBD1 is a possible D gene (5 bases). Trimming removed 3 bases at V and 1 base at J, with 19 bases between. CDR1 and CDR2 (germline): KGHSH, LQKENI. The CDR3 totals 18 residues. Written as DNA, the CDR3 is TGTGCCAGCTCACCTATAGACAGTCGACTTCTAAGCAATCAGCCCCAGCATTTT. Translating it yields CASSPIDSRLLSNQPQHF.

This sequence joins TRBV9 and TRBJ2-2, with a tentative D call TRBD1 (6 bases). There are 15 residues in the CDR3. In germline, CDR1 is SGDLS, CDR2 YYNGEE. With 0 bases removed from V and 5 bases from J, the gap between germline ends came to 11 bases. CDR3 DNA: TGTGCCAGCAGCGTAGGGGGGCTTAAGACCGGGGAGCTGTTTTTT. It yields the protein CASSVGGLKTGELFF.

The J gene is TRBJ2-5, the V gene TRBV6-2 or TRBV6-3, with D unresolved. Trimming removed 4 bases from V and 5 bases from J, with 8 bases in between. The CDR3 is 12 residues long. Germline CDR1 and CDR2: MNHEY and SVGEGT. CDR3 bases: TGTGCCAGCAGTTCCCCCTACGAGACCCAGTACTTC. This sequence encodes CASSSPYETQYF.

V usage is TRBV5-1 and J usage is TRBJ1-3, with a tentative D call TRBD1 (6 bases). The germline V gene has CDR1 SGHRS and CDR2 YFSETQ. The CDR3 loop spans 17 amino acids. Trimming took 4 bases from V and 0 from J, leaving 17 bases between them. CDR3 amino acids: CASSLGSRDTSGNTIYF. CDR3 in DNA: TGCGCCAGCAGCCTAGGCAGTCGGGACACCTCTGGAAACACCATATATTTT. The variable domain in full, with the rest retrieved from reference TRBV5-1 and TRBJ1-3, is KAGVTQTPRYLIKTRGQQVTLSCSPISGHRSVSWYQQTPGQGLQFLFEYFSETQRNKGNFPGRFSGRQFSNSRSEMNVSTLELGDSALYLCASSLGSRDTSGNTIYFGEGSWLTVV.

The V call is TRBV5-1, the J call TRBJ1-4; 7 bases match TRBD1. Germline V gene data show CDR1 as SGHRS and CDR2 as YFSETQ. V lost 4 bases and J lost 5; bases outside the gene matches: 8. CDR3 size: 15 residues. The CDR3 DNA follows: TGCGCCAGCAGCATACCGACAGGGATGAATGAAAAACTGTTTTTT. Its protein is CASSIPTGMNEKLFF.

This sequence joins TRBV12-5 and TRBJ1-1, with TRBD1 as a possible D gene (6 bases). The V end was cut by 1 base, the J end by 6 bases, with 12 bases between. Germline assignment: CDR1 LGHNT and CDR2 FRNRAP. This CDR3 has 14 amino acids. The CDR3 sequence: CASGLGFDRPEAFF. The CDR3 DNA reads TGTGCTAGTGGTTTGGGGTTTGACAGGCCTGAAGCTTTCTTT.

This chain connects TRBV9 to TRBJ2-1, with D perhaps matching TRBD1 (5 bases). V was cut by 0 bases and J by 0 bases, with 7 bases left in between. This CDR3 is 15 amino acids long. From germline, CDR1 is SGDLS and CDR2 YYNGEE. Here the CDR3 reads CASSVGQGSYNEQFF. CDR3 coding DNA: TGTGCCAGCAGCGTAGGGCAGGGCTCCTACAATGAGCAGTTCTTC.

This clone was counted at least ten times. The chain has TRBV4-2 and TRBJ2-7; tentative D call: TRBD1 (6 bases). This CDR3 comprises 15 residues. The V and J ends lost 0 bases and 5 bases respectively, with 14 bases between them. The V gene's germline CDR1 is LGHNA and CDR2 YNFKEQ. Here the CDR3 reads CASSQEWGLWNEQYF. CDR3 nucleotides: TGTGCCAGCAGCCAAGAATGGGGGCTGTGGAACGAGCAGTACTTC.

This chain uses TRBV27 with TRBJ1-1, with D possibly matching TRBD1 (6 bases). CDR3 length equals 15 residues. Trimming took 6 bases from V and 0 from J, leaving 14 bases between them. In germline, CDR1 is MNHEY, CDR2 SMNVEV (reference sequence). CDR3 bases: TGTGCCAGCAGCAAGCGGGGGGCCATGAACACTGAAGCTTTCTTT. Amino acids: CASSKRGAMNTEAFF.

The CDR3 region has the DNA TGCGCCAGCAGCCACGGACTAGCGGGAGTTTCTGAGCAGTTCTTC. The encoded protein is CASSHGLAGVSEQFF. The V call is TRBV4-3, the J call TRBJ2-1; 13 nucleotides match TRBD2. The CDR3 contains 15 residues. J gave up 9 bases and V 3 bases, and 5 bases lay outside the gene matches. CDR1 is LGHNA and CDR2 is YSLEER in the germline V gene.

The V and J genes are TRBV27 and TRBJ1-6; TRBD1 agrees at 10 bases. Germline CDR1 reads MNHEY; CDR2 reads SMNVEV (reference sequence). The ends lost 0 bases at V and 10 bases at J; junction bases unmatched: 6. CDR3 length: 16 residues. In DNA form, the CDR3 reads TGTGCCAGCAGTTTATCGGGACAGGGGTTAGGATCACCCCTCCACTTT. As protein: CASSLSGQGLGSPLHF.

The chain uses TRBV5-6 and TRBJ2-7; 10 bases line up with TRBD2. V lost 0 bases and J lost 3; bases outside the gene matches: 6. This CDR3 contains 16 residues. CDR1 SGHDT and CDR2 YYEEEE come from the germline V gene. The CDR3 DNA is TGTGCCAGCAGCTTGGTAAGCGGGAGGGCCCTCTACGAGCAGTACTTC. This translates into CASSLVSGRALYEQYF.

This chain joins TRBV11-2 and TRBJ2-3; TRBD2 matches at 7 bases. This CDR3 comprises 16 residues. In germline, CDR1 is SGHAT, CDR2 FQNNGV. Germline trimming cut 7 bases from V and 3 bases from J; bases unmatched to any gene: 13. The CDR3 region is CASTRTGTTLTDTQYF. The CDR3, as DNA: TGTGCCAGCACCCGAACCGGGACTACCTTAACAGATACGCAGTATTTT.

This clone was picked up one time. The chain carries TRBV7-8 and TRBJ1-1; tentative D call: TRBD1 (6 bases). V was clipped by 2 bases and J by 2 bases, with 12 bases between them. There are 15 residues in the CDR3. Germline V CDR1 and CDR2: SGHVS, FQNEAQ. CDR3 sequence (DNA): TGTGCCAGCAGCTTATCTCTGGGGGCTAACACTGAAGCTTTCTTT. Amino acid sequence: CASSLSLGANTEAFF.

The V call is TRBV2, the J call TRBJ1-5; 8 bases fit TRBD1. The CDR3 sequence is 13 residues long. The germline V gene has CDR1 SNHLY and CDR2 FYNNEI. With 6 bases clipped from V and 7 bases from J, the junction kept 5 bases outside the gene matches. CDR3 amino acids: CASRDRVGQPQHF. DNA for the CDR3: TGTGCCAGCAGGGACAGGGTGGGGCAGCCCCAGCATTTT.